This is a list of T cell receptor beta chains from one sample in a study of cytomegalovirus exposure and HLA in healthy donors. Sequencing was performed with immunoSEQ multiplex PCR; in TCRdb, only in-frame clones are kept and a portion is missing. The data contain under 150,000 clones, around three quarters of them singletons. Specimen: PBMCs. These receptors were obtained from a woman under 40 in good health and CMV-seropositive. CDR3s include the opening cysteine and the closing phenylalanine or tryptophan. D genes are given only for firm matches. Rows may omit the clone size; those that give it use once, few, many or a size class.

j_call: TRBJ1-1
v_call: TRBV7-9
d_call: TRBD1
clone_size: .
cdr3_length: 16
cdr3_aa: CASSLRTGGKSTEAFF
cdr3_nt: TGTGCCAGCAGCTTACGGACAGGGGGGAAGAGTACTGAAGCTTTCTTT

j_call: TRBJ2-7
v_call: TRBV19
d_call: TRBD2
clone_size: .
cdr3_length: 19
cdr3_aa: CASSIFLLAGGPRGYEQYF
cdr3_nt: TGTGCCAGTAGTATCTTCCTCCTAGCGGGGGGGCCGAGGGGTTACGAGCAGTACTTC

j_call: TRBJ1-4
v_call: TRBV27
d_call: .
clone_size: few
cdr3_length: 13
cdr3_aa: CASSPGTYEKLFF
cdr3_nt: TGTGCCAGCAGTCCCGGGACATACGAAAAACTGTTTTTT

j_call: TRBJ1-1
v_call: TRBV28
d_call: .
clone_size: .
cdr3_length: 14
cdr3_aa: CASSLFQGNTEAFF
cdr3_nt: TGTGCCAGCAGTTTATTTCAGGGAAACACTGAAGCTTTCTTT

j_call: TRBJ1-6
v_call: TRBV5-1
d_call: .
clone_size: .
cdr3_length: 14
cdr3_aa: CASSWGEGGSPLHF
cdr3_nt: TGCGCCAGCAGCTGGGGGGAAGGAGGTTCACCCCTCCACTTT

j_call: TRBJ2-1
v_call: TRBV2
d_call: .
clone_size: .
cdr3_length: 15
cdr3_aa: CASSGSVTVYNEQFF
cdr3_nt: TGTGCCAGCAGTGGCAGCGTGACCGTCTACAATGAGCAGTTCTTC

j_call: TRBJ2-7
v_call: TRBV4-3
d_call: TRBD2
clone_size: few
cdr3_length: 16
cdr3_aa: CASSRIGLAGSYEQYF
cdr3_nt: TGCGCCAGCAGCCGTATCGGACTAGCGGGGTCCTACGAGCAGTACTTC

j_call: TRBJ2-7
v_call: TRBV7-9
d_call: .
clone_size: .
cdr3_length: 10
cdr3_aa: CSSSSGEQYF
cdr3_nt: TGTTCCAGCAGCTCCGGCGAGCAGTACTTC

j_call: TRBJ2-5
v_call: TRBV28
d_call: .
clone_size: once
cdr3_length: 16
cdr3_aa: CASRPQGRLGQETQYF
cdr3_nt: TGTGCCAGCAGACCCCAGGGGCGATTGGGACAAGAGACCCAGTACTTC

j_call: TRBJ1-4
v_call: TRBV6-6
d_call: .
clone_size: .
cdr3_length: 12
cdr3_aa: CASGRGVEKLFF
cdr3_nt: TGTGCCAGCGGGCGGGGGGTGGAAAAACTGTTTTTT

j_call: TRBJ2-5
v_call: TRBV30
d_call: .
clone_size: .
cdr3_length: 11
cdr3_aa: CAWSDPGLTYF
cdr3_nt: TGTGCCTGGAGTGACCCGGGACTTACCTACTTC

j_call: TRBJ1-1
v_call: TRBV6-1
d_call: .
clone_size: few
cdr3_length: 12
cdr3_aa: CASSEVVRAAFF
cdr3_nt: TGTGCCAGCAGTGAAGTGGTCAGGGCGGCTTTCTTT

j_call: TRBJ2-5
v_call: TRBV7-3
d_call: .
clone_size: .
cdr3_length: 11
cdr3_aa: CASSNGETQYF
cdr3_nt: TGTGCCAGCAGCAACGGGGAGACCCAGTACTTC